A single sample gave rise to the 11 T cell receptor beta chains below, sequenced in a study of cytomegalovirus exposure and HLA in healthy donors (TCRdb year 2017). Library construction relied on the immunoSEQ multiplex PCR assay. For the multiplex PCR, a mixture combining 60 forward primers for TCR Vbeta segments and 13 reverse primers for TCR Jbeta segments was used. In its TCRdb copy, this immuneACCESS table keeps in-frame sequences only and misses some clones. Where compared with another copy, unresolved V genes explain less than half of these, and the others have no known cause. The sample table holds around 90,000 clones, of which around 73% were seen once. In total, the top ten clones hold approximately 3% of the sample. Sequenced sample: PBMCs. The receptors shown here come from a woman aged 40 to 50 in good health and CMV-seronegative.

The chain uses TRBV2 and TRBJ2-7, with D perhaps matching TRBD2 (6 bases). CDR1 is SNHLY and CDR2 is FYNNEI in the germline V gene. Between the trimmed V and J ends, which lost 1 base and 3 bases, there was a span of 13 bases. The CDR3 length is 15 residues. This CDR3 is CASSEGSGPNYEQYF. DNA for the CDR3: TGTGCCAGCAGTGAAGGAAGCGGGCCGAACTACGAGCAGTACTTC.

The chain couples TRBV15 to TRBJ2-5, with TRBD1 matching over 10 bases. The J call may be in error: the DNA end matches TRBJ2-7 better. Looked up from germline, CDR1 is LNHNV and CDR2 is YYDKDF (reference sequence). The CDR3 extends over 18 amino acids. CDR3 in DNA: TGTGCCACCAGCAGAGATCCCGAGACAGGGGGCATTACCTACGAGCAGTACTTC. Amino acid sequence: CATSRDPETGGITYEQYF.

The chain recombines TRBV5-4 with TRBJ2-3; D perhaps matches TRBD1 (6 bases). CDR1 is SGHNT and CDR2 is YYREEE in the germline V gene (reference sequence). CDR3 size: 13 residues. V shed 2 bases and J shed 10 bases, with 14 bases lying between them. The CDR3 bases are TGTGCCAGCAGCTTCGGGACACATACGGCGCAGTATTTT. Translated, it gives CASSFGTHTAQYF.

The chain combines TRBV6-6 with TRBJ2-1; TRBD2 agrees at 7 bases. This CDR3 is built from 14 residues. Per the germline V gene, CDR1 is MNHNY and CDR2 is SVGAGI (reference sequence). Trimming at V came to 8 bases and at J to 10 bases, leaving 14 bases not matched to a gene. The CDR3 DNA reads as TGTGCCAGCGCCAACCCGGGCGGGAGAGGGGAGCAGTTCTTC. It is translated as CASANPGGRGEQFF.

The chain is built from TRBV14 and TRBJ1-1; 8 nucleotides line up with TRBD1. Germline lookup yields CDR1 SGHDN and CDR2 FVKESK. Unmatched junction bases numbered 6, after V lost 5 bases and J lost 7 bases. This CDR3 contains 13 residues. In DNA form, the CDR3 reads TGTGCCAGCAGCATACAGGGACAGGTTGAAGCTTTCTTT. This encodes CASSIQGQVEAFF. The full variable domain, in which reference TRBV14 and TRBJ1-1 provide the parts outside the CDR3, is EAGVTQFPSHSVIEKGQTVTLRCDPISGHDNLYWYRRVMGKEIKFLLHFVKESKQDESGMPNNRFLAERTGGTYSTLKVQPAELEDSGVYFCASSIQGQVEAFFGQGTRLTVV.

The CDR3 nucleotides are TGTGCCAGCAGCTTAGAAGCGGGGGTACCCTACGAGCAGTACTTC. It codes for CASSLEAGVPYEQYF. The gene calls are TRBV7-7 and TRBJ2-7; 8 bases match TRBD2. Germline CDR1 reads SSHAT; CDR2 reads FNYEAQ (reference sequence). With 1 base clipped from V and 2 bases from J, the junction kept 4 bases outside the gene matches. This CDR3 has 15 amino acids.

The genes are TRBV5-8 and TRBJ1-1, with D tentatively TRBD1 (5 bases). Germline CDR1 SGHTS, CDR2 YDEGEE. Trimming removed 4 bases from V and 3 bases from J, with 7 bases in between. The CDR3 runs 12 residues. CDR3 region: CASSPTDTEAFF. Here the CDR3 DNA reads TGTGCCAGCAGCCCGACAGACACTGAAGCTTTCTTT.

The genes are TRBV14 and TRBJ2-2, with unresolved D. V lost 0 bases to trimming and J lost 6 bases, with 5 bases between them. Germline CDR1 and CDR2: SGHDN and FVKESK. The CDR3 is made up of 13 amino acids. The CDR3 loop is CASSQEFAGELFF. CDR3 coding DNA: TGTGCCAGCAGCCAAGAATTCGCCGGGGAGCTGTTTTTT.

The chain is built from TRBV6-1 and TRBJ1-1; D possibly corresponds to TRBD1 (5 bases). Germline loops: CDR1 MNHNS, CDR2 SASEGT. V lost 6 bases and J lost 1, with 12 bases in between. The CDR3 has 14 amino acids. CDR3: CASRPGWRNTEAFF. In DNA, the CDR3 is TGTGCCAGCAGACCAGGGTGGCGGAACACTGAAGCTTTCTTT.

Notes on this clone: The same CDR3 is also encoded by other DNA sequences in this sample. The chain joins TRBV5-1 to TRBJ2-5; 11 bases line up with TRBD1. The CDR3 consists of 15 residues. Looked up from germline, CDR1 is SGHRS and CDR2 is YFSETQ. The V gene end was trimmed by 5 bases and the J gene end by 8 bases; junction bases not matched to a gene: 11. The CDR3 region has the DNA TGCGCCAGCAGGTTCGGACAGGGGGCTAGAGAAACCCAGTACTTC. Encoded protein: CASRFGQGARETQYF.

This clone is a singleton in its sample. V is TRBV29-1 and J is TRBJ1-2, with no clear D. The germline CDR1 and CDR2 sequences are SQVTM and ANQGSEA. This CDR3 spans 12 amino acids. Deletions cut 0 bases from V and 5 bases from J, with 7 bases between. As DNA, the CDR3 is TGCAGCGTTGAAGATCTAATTTATGGCTACACCTTC. Its protein is CSVEDLIYGYTF.